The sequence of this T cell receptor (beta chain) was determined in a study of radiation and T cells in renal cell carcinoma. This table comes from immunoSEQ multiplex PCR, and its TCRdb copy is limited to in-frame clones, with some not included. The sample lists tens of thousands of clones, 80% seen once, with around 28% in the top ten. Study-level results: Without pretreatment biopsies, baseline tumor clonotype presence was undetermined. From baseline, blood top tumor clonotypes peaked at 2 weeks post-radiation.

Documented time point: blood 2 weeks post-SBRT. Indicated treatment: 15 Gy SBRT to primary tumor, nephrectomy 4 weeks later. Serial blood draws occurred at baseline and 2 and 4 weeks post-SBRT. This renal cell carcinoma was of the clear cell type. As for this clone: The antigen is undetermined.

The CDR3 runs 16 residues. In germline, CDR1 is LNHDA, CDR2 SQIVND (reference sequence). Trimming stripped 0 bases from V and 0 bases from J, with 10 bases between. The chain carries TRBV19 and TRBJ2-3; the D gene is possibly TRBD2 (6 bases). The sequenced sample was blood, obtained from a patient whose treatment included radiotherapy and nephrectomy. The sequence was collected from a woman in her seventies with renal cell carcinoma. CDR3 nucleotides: TGTGCCAGTAGTATAGAGACCGGGACTAGCACAGATACGCAGTATTTT. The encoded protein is CASSIETGTSTDTQYF. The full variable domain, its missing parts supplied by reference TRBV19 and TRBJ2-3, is DGGITQSPKYLFRKEGQNVTLSCEQNLNHDAMYWYRQDPGQGLRLIYYSQIVNDFQKGDIAEGYSVSREKKESFPLTVTSAQKNPTAFYLCASSIETGTSTDTQYFGPGTRLTVL.